The entry below gives a single T cell receptor (beta chain) sequence along with its context. Its antigen has not been determined. No quality values exist for individual bases; no much larger clone is one base distant. The entry originates in a study of blood T cell repertoires in COVID-19 (dated by TCRdb to 2018 to 2021). A note on the overall study: Samples covering the acute and convalescent phases of COVID-19 were provided by collaborators in the United States, Italy and Spain. The samples were drawn from two sources: the first 160 participants of the ongoing ImmuneRACE study, and some 1,300 subjects contributed by 6 global collaborators. Where HLA class I and class II types were available, the types were taken from metadata supplied by the sample provider, not from assay-based typing. Subjects who had been exposed to COVID-19, were actively infected with it, or had recovered from it provided the deeply sampled blood TCRbeta repertoires that made up the dataset. The material from the prospective study consisted of cDNA or gDNA derived from T cells, B-cell-depleted T cells, or PBMCs. Sample metadata almost always included a de-identified subject ID, COVID-19 status, age in years and sex. A freely available public database, intended as a resource for researchers studying the immune response to SARS-CoV-2, is where the repertoires were released. What the authors observed across the whole study: Clinical and demographic metadata were provided uncurated, with the amount varying by source and participant.

Trimmed from V: 4 bases; trimmed from J: 8 bases; junction bases lacking a gene match: 4. The CDR3 sequence holds 14 residues, the cysteine and phenylalanine included. The read is trimmed to its CDR3 DNA, 42 bases read in frame from base 1. In the germline V gene (reference sequence), CDR1 corresponds to SEHNR and CDR2 to FQNEAQ. The immunoSEQ Assay, a bias-controlled multiplex PCR, was used to amplify TCRbeta CDR3 regions from genomic DNA. The original pipeline was this. Nucleated cell counts per sample were estimated from amplification of reference gene primers within the assay. Sequence reads were collapsed and filtered to measure the absolute abundance of every unique TCRbeta CDR3 rearrangement. For each sample, productive Simpson clonality was calculated as the square root of Simpson's diversity index across productive rearrangements. This is the immuneACCESS table as TCRdb keeps it, with only in-frame sequences that have V and J called. A part of the clones is gone; compared with another copy, unresolved V genes explain less than half, and the rest is unexplained. For V, J and clone size, that table is used; D and trimming come from the DNA. The sample contains 300,000 to 350,000 clones, roughly nine tenths of them found a single time. Together, the top ten hold around 3.9% of the sample.

Participants in the prospective study were aged roughly 18 to 100 years, lived in under 30 United States geographic areas, and enrolled through a virtual design. Cohort assignment in the prospective study relied on participant-reported clinical history from a screening survey and a study questionnaire. Exposed participants had been in contact with someone with a PCR-confirmed or clinician-diagnosed COVID-19 case within 2 weeks of study entry. In the prospective study, whole blood, serum and a nasopharyngeal or oropharyngeal swab were collected from each participant by mobile phlebotomists. Prospective study participants could optionally give additional blood draws and questionnaires over an approximately two-month period. Blood samples from the prospective study were shipped frozen or at room temperature prior to DNA extraction.

The chain was built from TRBV7-9 and TRBJ2-1, with 11 bases aligning to TRBD1. The TCR comes from a woman between 25 and 40 years old who had been exposed to COVID-19. The source material was PBMCs or T cells enriched from blood (not recorded which). The CDR3 sequence is CASSSGQGVDEQFF. The DNA sequence is given as TGTGCCAGCAGCTCGGGACAGGGGGTGGATGAGCAGTTCTTC.